Listed below are T cell receptor beta chains from one sample, sequenced in a study of CD8 T cells in ankylosing spondylitis. TCRdb processed the 5' RACE reads anew with MiXCR; each CDR3 protein has one entry. The table lists 700,000 to 1,000,000 distinct CDR3 sequences, approximately 12% of them singletons. The sequenced sample was blood, either unsorted or a sorted T cell fraction (not recorded which). These receptors were collected from a male donor with ankylosing spondylitis. Both conserved end residues are part of each CDR3. Each record gives: D gene, V gene, CDR3 length, clone size, J gene, CDR3 DNA, CDR3 protein. A D gene is named only where the DNA matches it firmly. Expanded clones get a size class; other rows say once, few or many, or leave the size out.

d_call: .; v_call: TRBV27; cdr3_length: 13; clone_size: .; j_call: TRBJ2-1; cdr3_nt: TGTGCCAGCAGTTTTTATCAGCGGGCTAAGCAGTTCTTC; cdr3_aa: CASSFYQRAKQFF
d_call: TRBD2; v_call: TRBV3-1; cdr3_length: 15; clone_size: many; j_call: TRBJ2-1; cdr3_nt: TGTGCCAGCAGTCCGTTACTAGCGGGGGACAATGAGCAGTTCTTC; cdr3_aa: CASSPLLAGDNEQFF
d_call: TRBD1; v_call: TRBV29-1; cdr3_length: 15; clone_size: few; j_call: TRBJ1-4; cdr3_nt: TGCAGCGTTTACGGGGACAGGGGAATGGATGAAAAACTGTTTTTT; cdr3_aa: CSVYGDRGMDEKLFF
d_call: .; v_call: TRBV27; cdr3_length: 16; clone_size: many; j_call: TRBJ2-3; cdr3_nt: TGTGCCAGCAGTTTATCAACGGGGACGGGGACAGATACGCAGTATTTT; cdr3_aa: CASSLSTGTGTDTQYF
d_call: TRBD1; v_call: TRBV10-3; cdr3_length: 14; clone_size: few; j_call: TRBJ1-1; cdr3_nt: TGTGCCATCAGGGGACAGATTATGAACACTGAAGCTTCCTTT; cdr3_aa: CAIRGQIMNTEASF
d_call: TRBD2; v_call: TRBV29-1; cdr3_length: 12; clone_size: many; j_call: TRBJ2-1; cdr3_nt: TGCAGCGTTGAGAGGGGAGGGAATGAGCAGTTCTTC; cdr3_aa: CSVERGGNEQFF
d_call: TRBD2; v_call: TRBV20-1; cdr3_length: 17; clone_size: few; j_call: TRBJ2-1; cdr3_nt: TGCAGCGCTAGAGTCTTTAGCGGGAGGGCTACCTACAATGAGCAGTTCTTC; cdr3_aa: CSARVFSGRATYNEQFF
d_call: .; v_call: TRBV7-2; cdr3_length: 15; clone_size: .; j_call: TRBJ1-6; cdr3_nt: TGTGCCAGCAGCCAACGGGGGATAGTTAATTCACCCCTCCACTTT; cdr3_aa: CASSQRGIVNSPLHF
d_call: .; v_call: TRBV6-2/TRBV6-3; cdr3_length: 14; clone_size: .; j_call: TRBJ1-2; cdr3_nt: TGTGCCAGCAGTTACTCGCCAGACCCCTATGGCTACACCTTC; cdr3_aa: CASSYSPDPYGYTF
d_call: .; v_call: TRBV7-2; cdr3_length: 14; clone_size: .; j_call: TRBJ2-7; cdr3_nt: TGTGCCAGCAGCTTACTACAGGGCGTCTACGAGCAGTACTTC; cdr3_aa: CASSLLQGVYEQYF
d_call: .; v_call: TRBV6-1; cdr3_length: 16; clone_size: many; j_call: TRBJ2-7; cdr3_nt: TGTGCCAGCAGTGCGTCCGCGGTGAGCGGTACCTACGAGCAGTACTTC; cdr3_aa: CASSASAVSGTYEQYF
d_call: TRBD2; v_call: TRBV5-1; cdr3_length: 15; clone_size: many; j_call: TRBJ2-2; cdr3_nt: TGCGCCAGCAGCTCCGGACTAGCCCCCACCGGGGAGCTGTTTTTT; cdr3_aa: CASSSGLAPTGELFF
d_call: TRBD2; v_call: TRBV20-1; cdr3_length: 14; clone_size: few; j_call: TRBJ2-1; cdr3_nt: TGCAGTACAGCTAGCGGGAGAGGTTTGGATGAGCAGTTCTTC; cdr3_aa: CSTASGRGLDEQFF
d_call: .; v_call: TRBV6-1; cdr3_length: 13; clone_size: .; j_call: TRBJ2-7; cdr3_nt: TGTGCCAGCAGTGTGGCGGAATCCTACGAGCAGTACTTC; cdr3_aa: CASSVAESYEQYF
d_call: TRBD2; v_call: TRBV11-1; cdr3_length: 19; clone_size: .; j_call: TRBJ2-5; cdr3_nt: TGTGCCAGCAGCTTTTTTGGACTAGCGGGAGGGCGATACCAAGAGACCCAGTACTTC; cdr3_aa: CASSFFGLAGGRYQETQYF
d_call: TRBD1; v_call: TRBV5-1; cdr3_length: 15; clone_size: few; j_call: TRBJ1-3; cdr3_nt: TGCGCCAGCAGGGCGGGACAGGGATCCGGAAACACCATATATTTT; cdr3_aa: CASRAGQGSGNTIYF
d_call: TRBD2; v_call: TRBV9; cdr3_length: 16; clone_size: .; j_call: TRBJ2-7; cdr3_nt: TGTGCCAGCAGCGTAGGTCTAGCGGGAGGGACCTACGAGCAGTACTTC; cdr3_aa: CASSVGLAGGTYEQYF
d_call: TRBD2; v_call: TRBV24-1; cdr3_length: 16; clone_size: .; j_call: TRBJ2-7; cdr3_nt: TGTGCCACCAGTGATACTAGCGGGAGGGCCGAATACGAGCAGTACTTC; cdr3_aa: CATSDTSGRAEYEQYF
d_call: .; v_call: TRBV12-3/TRBV12-4; cdr3_length: 16; clone_size: .; j_call: TRBJ2-3; cdr3_nt: TGTGCCAGCAGTCTCAATACAGGGTCGTTTTCAGATACGCAGTATTTT; cdr3_aa: CASSLNTGSFSDTQYF
d_call: .; v_call: TRBV20-1; cdr3_length: 14; clone_size: few; j_call: TRBJ2-3; cdr3_nt: TGCAGTGCCCGAGGGGGGTGGGGCACAGATACGCAGTATTTT; cdr3_aa: CSARGGWGTDTQYF
d_call: .; v_call: TRBV6-2/TRBV6-3; cdr3_length: 16; clone_size: many; j_call: TRBJ2-2; cdr3_nt: TGTGCCAGCAGTTACTCCCCTCTTCCTACCACCGGGGAGCTGTTTTTT; cdr3_aa: CASSYSPLPTTGELFF
d_call: .; v_call: TRBV4-3; cdr3_length: 16; clone_size: many; j_call: TRBJ2-1; cdr3_nt: TGCGCCAGCAGCCAAGTTGGGACTGACGTATACAATGAGCAGTTCTTC; cdr3_aa: CASSQVGTDVYNEQFF
d_call: .; v_call: TRBV5-1; cdr3_length: 12; clone_size: .; j_call: TRBJ1-2; cdr3_nt: TGCGCCAGCAGCTCGACAGTGGATGGCTACACCTTC; cdr3_aa: CASSSTVDGYTF
d_call: TRBD2; v_call: TRBV2; cdr3_length: 19; clone_size: few; j_call: TRBJ2-6; cdr3_nt: TGTGCCAGCAGCCGATGGGGGACTAGCGGTTTCTCTGGGGCCAACGTCCTGACTTTC; cdr3_aa: CASSRWGTSGFSGANVLTF
d_call: TRBD1; v_call: TRBV6-2/TRBV6-3; cdr3_length: 14; clone_size: .; j_call: TRBJ2-1; cdr3_nt: TGTGCCAGCAGTTTCACAGGGGTTTTCAATGAGCAGTTCTTC; cdr3_aa: CASSFTGVFNEQFF
d_call: TRBD1; v_call: TRBV5-1; cdr3_length: 14; clone_size: .; j_call: TRBJ1-2; cdr3_nt: TGCGCCAGCAGCAGGACAGGGACGAGCTATGGCTACACCTTC; cdr3_aa: CASSRTGTSYGYTF
d_call: .; v_call: TRBV6-5; cdr3_length: 15; clone_size: many; j_call: TRBJ2-3; cdr3_nt: TGTGCCAGCAGTTACGGGGAACCAAGGTCAGATACGCAGTATTTT; cdr3_aa: CASSYGEPRSDTQYF
d_call: .; v_call: TRBV28; cdr3_length: 15; clone_size: .; j_call: TRBJ2-2; cdr3_nt: TGTGCCAGCAGTTTTCAGGGTGGCTACACCGGGGAGCTGTTTTTT; cdr3_aa: CASSFQGGYTGELFF
d_call: .; v_call: TRBV29-1; cdr3_length: 14; clone_size: many; j_call: TRBJ2-5; cdr3_nt: TGCAGCGCCGCTGGGACCGTTGGTTCGGAGACCCAGTACTTC; cdr3_aa: CSAAGTVGSETQYF
d_call: .; v_call: TRBV20-1; cdr3_length: 11; clone_size: few; j_call: TRBJ2-1; cdr3_nt: TGCAGTGCTGAGATTAGCGGTGAGCAGTTCTTC; cdr3_aa: CSAEISGEQFF
d_call: .; v_call: TRBV12-3/TRBV12-4; cdr3_length: 11; clone_size: many; j_call: TRBJ2-7; cdr3_nt: TGTGCCAGCAGTAGGGACGGGGAGCAGTACTTC; cdr3_aa: CASSRDGEQYF
d_call: .; v_call: TRBV10-3; cdr3_length: 13; clone_size: .; j_call: TRBJ2-5; cdr3_nt: TGTGCCATCAGTGCAGGGTTCGGAGAGACCCAGTACTTC; cdr3_aa: CAISAGFGETQYF
d_call: .; v_call: TRBV29-1; cdr3_length: 13; clone_size: .; j_call: TRBJ2-7; cdr3_nt: TGCAGCGTTGCCGGGGAATCCCCCTACGAGCAGTACTTC; cdr3_aa: CSVAGESPYEQYF
d_call: TRBD1; v_call: TRBV4-2; cdr3_length: 15; clone_size: many; j_call: TRBJ1-6; cdr3_nt: TGTGCCAGCAGCCAGACAGGGCCGACAAATTCACCCCTCCACTTT; cdr3_aa: CASSQTGPTNSPLHF
d_call: .; v_call: TRBV5-1; cdr3_length: 14; clone_size: .; j_call: TRBJ2-5; cdr3_nt: TGCGCCAGCAGCTTGGGAAATAACCAAGAGACCCAGTACTTC; cdr3_aa: CASSLGNNQETQYF
d_call: .; v_call: TRBV6-5; cdr3_length: 11; clone_size: few; j_call: TRBJ2-5; cdr3_nt: TGTGCCAGCAGAGTATTGGAGACCCAGTACTTC; cdr3_aa: CASRVLETQYF
d_call: TRBD1; v_call: TRBV20-1; cdr3_length: 15; clone_size: .; j_call: TRBJ1-3; cdr3_nt: TGCAGTGCTGTGGACAGGCGCTCCTCTGGAAACACCATATATTTT; cdr3_aa: CSAVDRRSSGNTIYF
d_call: .; v_call: TRBV20-1; cdr3_length: 15; clone_size: many; j_call: TRBJ2-1; cdr3_nt: TGCAGTGCACCCGTGGGGACCAGGGCGGACAATGAGCAGTTCTTC; cdr3_aa: CSAPVGTRADNEQFF
d_call: TRBD1; v_call: TRBV7-2; cdr3_length: 13; clone_size: many; j_call: TRBJ1-2; cdr3_nt: TGTGCCAGCAGCTGGACAGGGGAATATGGCTACACCTTC; cdr3_aa: CASSWTGEYGYTF
d_call: TRBD2; v_call: TRBV20-1; cdr3_length: 14; clone_size: few; j_call: TRBJ2-1; cdr3_nt: TGCAGTGCTAGTAAGACTAGCGGGTACAATGAGCAGTTCTTC; cdr3_aa: CSASKTSGYNEQFF
d_call: .; v_call: TRBV4-3; cdr3_length: 13; clone_size: few; j_call: TRBJ1-2; cdr3_nt: TGCGCCAGCAGCCAAGATTTGGGGGGCGGCTACACCTTC; cdr3_aa: CASSQDLGGGYTF
d_call: .; v_call: TRBV20-1; cdr3_length: 13; clone_size: few; j_call: TRBJ2-1; cdr3_nt: TGCAGTGGCAGGGAAGACGTTTACAATGAGCAGTTCTTC; cdr3_aa: CSGREDVYNEQFF
d_call: .; v_call: TRBV20-1; cdr3_length: 13; clone_size: .; j_call: TRBJ2-3; cdr3_nt: TGCAGTGCTGTGGGGACGGTCACAGATACGCAGTATTTT; cdr3_aa: CSAVGTVTDTQYF
d_call: TRBD2; v_call: TRBV5-1; cdr3_length: 15; clone_size: .; j_call: TRBJ2-4; cdr3_nt: TGCGCCAGCAGCACGGGAGGGGGAGCCAAAAACATTCAGTACTTC; cdr3_aa: CASSTGGGAKNIQYF
d_call: .; v_call: TRBV10-3; cdr3_length: 13; clone_size: .; j_call: TRBJ1-4; cdr3_nt: TGTGCCATCAGTGTGGCATTTAATGAAAAACTGTTTTTT; cdr3_aa: CAISVAFNEKLFF
d_call: TRBD1; v_call: TRBV27; cdr3_length: 15; clone_size: many; j_call: TRBJ1-5; cdr3_nt: TGTGCCAGCAGGATAGACAGGGGTGGCAATCAGCCCCAGCATTTT; cdr3_aa: CASRIDRGGNQPQHF
d_call: .; v_call: TRBV12-3/TRBV12-4; cdr3_length: 16; clone_size: .; j_call: TRBJ2-1; cdr3_nt: TGTGCCAGCAGTCGACCTAGGGCCTCAGTTTACAATGAGCAGTTCTTC; cdr3_aa: CASSRPRASVYNEQFF
d_call: .; v_call: TRBV7-9; cdr3_length: 14; clone_size: many; j_call: TRBJ2-2; cdr3_nt: TGTGCCAGCAGCTTAGCGCTTGGGACCGGGGAGCTGTTTTTT; cdr3_aa: CASSLALGTGELFF
d_call: TRBD2; v_call: TRBV4-3; cdr3_length: 17; clone_size: many; j_call: TRBJ2-3; cdr3_nt: TGCGCCAGCAGCCTACTAGCGGGAGCGGAGAGCACAGATACGCAGTATTTT; cdr3_aa: CASSLLAGAESTDTQYF
d_call: TRBD2; v_call: TRBV6-1; cdr3_length: 14; clone_size: .; j_call: TRBJ2-1; cdr3_nt: TGTGCCAGCGTAGGACTAGCGGGAGTCAATGAGCAGTTCTTC; cdr3_aa: CASVGLAGVNEQFF
d_call: .; v_call: TRBV10-3; cdr3_length: 15; clone_size: few; j_call: TRBJ2-1; cdr3_nt: TGTGCCATCAGTGACTTGGGGAGCTCCTACAATGAGCAGTTCTTC; cdr3_aa: CAISDLGSSYNEQFF
d_call: TRBD1; v_call: TRBV4-3; cdr3_length: 15; clone_size: many; j_call: TRBJ1-5; cdr3_nt: TGCGCCAGCAGCCAAGACAGGGGGATCTATCAGCCCCAGCATTTT; cdr3_aa: CASSQDRGIYQPQHF
d_call: .; v_call: TRBV29-1; cdr3_length: 13; clone_size: many; j_call: TRBJ2-1; cdr3_nt: TGCAGCGCCGCACGGGGGTACGGGGATGAGCAGTTCTTC; cdr3_aa: CSAARGYGDEQFF
d_call: .; v_call: TRBV11-2; cdr3_length: 19; clone_size: .; j_call: TRBJ2-1; cdr3_nt: TGTGCCAGCAGGCCGCGGCCCAGGGTGGACCATTCCTACTACAATGAGCAGTTCTTC; cdr3_aa: CASRPRPRVDHSYYNEQFF
d_call: .; v_call: TRBV5-1; cdr3_length: 12; clone_size: many; j_call: TRBJ2-6; cdr3_nt: TGCGCCAGCAAATCGGGGGCCAACGTCCTGACTTTC; cdr3_aa: CASKSGANVLTF